This T cell receptor (beta chain) was profiled in a study of type 1 and type 2 diabetes patients. Study-wide background: CD4+ or CD8+ T cells were positively selected from PBMCs with microbeads.

Germline values: CDR1 MNHNY, CDR2 SVGAGI (reference sequence). This CDR3 is built from 14 residues. As to this clonotype: A junction boundary mismatches the germline segment, possibly from a read error.

Genomic DNA was the PCR template. Multiplex PCR with 30 forward and 13 reverse primers amplified the TCR beta CDR3. TCRdb itself ran the multiplex PCR reads through MiXCR, one entry per CDR3 protein. Found here are under 300,000 distinct CDR3 sequences, roughly 50% of them singletons; the top ten hold about 13%. The TCR comes from a man younger than 35 with type 2 diabetes. Sequencing was performed on peripheral blood mononuclear cells (PBMCs). The chain joins TRBV6-6 to TRBJ1-2, with D possibly being TRBD1 (5 bases). The CDR3 here is CAISEGFEGYGYTF. DNA of the CDR3: TGTGCCATCAGTGAGGGGTTTGAGGGGTATGGCTACACCTTC.